The sequence of this T cell receptor beta chain was determined in a study of identifying expanded T cells in peripheral blood. Study-wide points: Technical replicates showed about 1.1 changed clones; around 2 weeks roughly 15; four weeks 19.

In regard to this clone: The antigen is not known.

The CDR3 extends over 16 amino acids. Germline-derived CDR1 and CDR2 are MDHEN and SYDVKM. V was pared by 1 base and J by 5 bases, with 15 bases between. TCRdb's table, derived via immunoSEQ multiplex PCR, lists solely in-frame clones and lacks some. The profile shows 84,000 or so clones, 70% to 90% of them singletons. During the collection period, no donor immune events like infections were recorded. Sample: blood. The V call is TRBV28, the J call TRBJ1-5, with a possible D match to TRBD1 (5 bases). This receptor was taken from a person aged 18 to 75 in good health. The CDR3 protein is CASSLFTGDGHQPQHF. The CDR3 DNA follows: TGTGCCAGCAGTTTATTTACGGGGGACGGTCATCAGCCCCAGCATTTT.